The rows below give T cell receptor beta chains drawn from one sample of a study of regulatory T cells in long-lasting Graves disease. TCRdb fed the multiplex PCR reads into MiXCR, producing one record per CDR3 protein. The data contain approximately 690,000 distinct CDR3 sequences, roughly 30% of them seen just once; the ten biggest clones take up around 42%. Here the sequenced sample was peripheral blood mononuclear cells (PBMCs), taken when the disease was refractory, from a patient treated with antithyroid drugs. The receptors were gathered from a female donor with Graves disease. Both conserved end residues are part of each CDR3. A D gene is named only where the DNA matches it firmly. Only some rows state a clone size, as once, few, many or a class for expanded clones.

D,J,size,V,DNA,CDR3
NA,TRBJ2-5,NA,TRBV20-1,TGCAGTGCTAGCCCCCGTACAGGGAAAGAGACCCAGTACTTC,CSASPRTGKETQYF
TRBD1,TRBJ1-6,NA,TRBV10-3,TGTGCCATCAGTGACCCTCGACGTGCAGGGGGCCTAATTTCACCCCTCCACTTT,CAISDPRRAGGLISPLHF
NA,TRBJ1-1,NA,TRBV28,TGTGCCAGCAGTAGACCCGACAAGGTGCCATTGAACACTGGAGCTTTCTTT,CASSRPDKVPLNTGAFF
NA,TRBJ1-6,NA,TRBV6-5,TGTGCCAGCAGTTACGGGGGCGGCTTGAATTCACCCCTCCACTTT,CASSYGGGLNSPLHF
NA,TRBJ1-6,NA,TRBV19,TGTGCCAGTGGTGTCTCCTATAATTCACCCCTCCACTTT,CASGVSYNSPLHF
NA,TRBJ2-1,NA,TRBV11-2,TGTGCCAGCAGCTCCATCCGAGACGCCGGGACGCTCCTATACAATGAGCAGTTCTTC,CASSSIRDAGTLLYNEQFF
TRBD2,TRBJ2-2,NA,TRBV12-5,TGTGCTAGTGGTTTTTTGTCCGGGACTAGCGGGAGGCGGACCGGGGAGCTGTTTTTT,CASGFLSGTSGRRTGELFF
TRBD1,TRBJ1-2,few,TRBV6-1,TGTGCCAGCAGTAACAGGGGAGACTATGGCTACACCTTC,CASSNRGDYGYTF
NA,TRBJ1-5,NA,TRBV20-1,TGCAGTGCTAGAGATCCGGCAAGAAATCAGCCCCAGCATTTT,CSARDPARNQPQHF
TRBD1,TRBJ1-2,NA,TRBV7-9,TGTGCCAGCAGCTTAACTCTAGAGGGGGCGCGCTATGGCTACACCTTC,CASSLTLEGARYGYTF
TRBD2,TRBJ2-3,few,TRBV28,TGTGCCAGCAGTTCTGGACTAGACACAGATACGCAGTATTTT,CASSSGLDTDTQYF
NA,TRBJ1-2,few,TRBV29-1,TGCAGCATCACGACAGGAAACTATGGCTACACCTTC,CSITTGNYGYTF
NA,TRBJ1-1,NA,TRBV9,TGTGCCAGCAGCCCCACCCGGGGGCCGTACACTGAAGCTTTCTTT,CASSPTRGPYTEAFF
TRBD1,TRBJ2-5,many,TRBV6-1,TGTGCCAGCAGTGAAGCGGGACAGCAAGAGACCCAGTACTTC,CASSEAGQQETQYF
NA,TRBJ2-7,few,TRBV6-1,TGTGCCAGCATAGGGGTATCGGGGTCCTACGAGCAGTACTTC,CASIGVSGSYEQYF
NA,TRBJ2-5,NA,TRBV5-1,TGCGCCAGCAGCTTGCCGGGATCAGTGACCCAGTACTTC,CASSLPGSVTQYF
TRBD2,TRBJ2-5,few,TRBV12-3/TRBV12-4,TGTGCCAGCAGTTACCGGGGTAGGGGACTAGCGTACCAAGAGACCCAGTACTTC,CASSYRGRGLAYQETQYF
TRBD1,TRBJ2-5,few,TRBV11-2,TGTGCCAGCAGCTCCCGGACAGGAACGAAAGAGACCCAGTACTTC,CASSSRTGTKETQYF
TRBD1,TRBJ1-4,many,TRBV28,TGTGCCAGCAGGGGGACAGGGGTTGAAAAACTGTTTTTT,CASRGTGVEKLFF
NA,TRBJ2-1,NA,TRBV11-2,TGTGCCAGCAGCTCTTGGGACTCTGGGATGGATGAGCAGTTCTTC,CASSSWDSGMDEQFF
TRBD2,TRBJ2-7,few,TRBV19,TGTGCCAGTAGTCCGAGAGCGGGAGCCCGCTCCTACGAGCAGTACTTC,CASSPRAGARSYEQYF
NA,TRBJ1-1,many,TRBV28,TGTGCCAGCAGTCCCCCAGTGGAAGGAAACACTGAAGCTTTCTTT,CASSPPVEGNTEAFF
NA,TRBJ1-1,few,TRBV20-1,TGCAGTGCTGCACGGTCGAACACTGAAGCTTTCTTT,CSAARSNTEAFF
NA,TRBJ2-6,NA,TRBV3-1,TGTGCCAGCAGCCCACCGCCGCCGACTAGATCTGGGGCCAACGTCCTGACTTTC,CASSPPPPTRSGANVLTF
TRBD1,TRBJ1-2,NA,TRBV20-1,TGCAGTGCTAGAGACACAGGGGATGGCTACACCTTC,CSARDTGDGYTF
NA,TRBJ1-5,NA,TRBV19,TGTGCCAGTGTGGAGACAGGATATAGCAATCAGCCCCAGCATTTT,CASVETGYSNQPQHF
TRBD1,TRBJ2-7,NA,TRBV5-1,TGCGCCAGCAGCTTTGGGACAGGCGCTTCGGGGCCTCCCTACGAGCAGTACTTC,CASSFGTGASGPPYEQYF
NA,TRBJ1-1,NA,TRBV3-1,TGTGCCAGCAGCCAAGATCGTATGGGTATCGCTGAAGCTTTCTTT,CASSQDRMGIAEAFF
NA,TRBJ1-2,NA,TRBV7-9,TGTGCCAGCAGCGAAAATCCGGGACTCCGTTCTGGCTACACCTTC,CASSENPGLRSGYTF